This TCR beta chain was recorded in a study of beta chain features in type 1 diabetes. TCRB transcripts that were expressed got sequenced, as all of the isolated RNA had been reverse transcribed. Using immunoSEQ multiplex PCR, the repertoire was profiled, and TCRdb retains in-frame clones only, with some absent. The sample records around 150,000 clones, less than 8.5% being singletons. The TCR was taken from a young woman in good health. The specimen sequenced was central memory CD4+ T cells from blood.

The CDR3 DNA reads TGCGCCAGCAGCTCGGGACAGACCTACAATGAGCAGTTCTTC. This gives the protein CASSSGQTYNEQFF. The chain has TRBV5-1 and TRBJ2-1, with 7 bases that match TRBD1. V lost 3 bases to trimming and J lost 2 bases; unmatched junction nucleotides: 2. Germline CDR1 reads SGHRS; CDR2 reads YFSETQ. The CDR3 is 14 amino acids.